This T cell receptor (beta chain) was identified in a study of cytomegalovirus exposure and HLA in healthy donors. Study-wide points: Judged likely to be a sequencing artifact was a cluster of highly shared sequence variants.

In the PCR, 60 Vbeta and 13 Jbeta primers were used. Clones were read by immunoSEQ multiplex PCR, and TCRdb kept only the in-frame ones, dropping some. This table has tens of thousands of clones, around 91% appearing once. Details on this clone: Antigen specificity is unknown.

The CDR3 consists of 16 residues. After removal of 6 bases from V and 0 bases from J, the junction contained 5 bases not matched to a gene. Germline loops: CDR1 SGHRS, CDR2 YFSETQ. The receptor was isolated from a woman aged 25 to 45 in good health and CMV-seropositive. Sequenced material: PBMCs. The chain recombines TRBV5-1 with TRBJ2-3, with 12 bases lining up with TRBD2. The CDR3 loop reads CASIRTSGTSTDTQYF. The CDR3 DNA sequence: TGCGCCAGCATACGGACTAGCGGGACTAGCACAGATACGCAGTATTTT.